The rows below give T cell receptor beta chains drawn from one sample of a study of T-cell reconstitution after alpha-beta-depleted transplantation in children. MiXCR, run by TCRdb on the PCR reads, gives a single entry per CDR3 protein. The sample lists some 290,000 distinct CDR3 sequences, about a quarter occurring once. Sequencing was performed on PBMCs, mostly from graft donor cells, taken 180 days after TCRalphabeta/CD19-depleted stem cell transplant. All receptors derive from a male patient younger than 18 who had a stem cell transplant for acute lymphoblastic leukemia, so the T cells may come from the graft donor. Each CDR3 is given with its conserved first and last residue. Each record gives: clone size, J gene, V gene, CDR3 protein. Size tells how often a clone was seen (once, few, many) or the class of an expanded clone, and some rows leave it out.

clone size: NA
J gene: TRBJ2-7
V gene: TRBV12-3/TRBV12-4
CDR3 protein: CASSHGQGSYEQYF

clone size: NA
J gene: TRBJ2-7
V gene: TRBV11-2
CDR3 protein: CASIHWGHEQYF

clone size: few
J gene: TRBJ2-7
V gene: TRBV10-1
CDR3 protein: CASSDGLAGYYEQYF

clone size: few
J gene: TRBJ2-1
V gene: TRBV7-2
CDR3 protein: CASSLVGLSYNEQFF

clone size: NA
J gene: TRBJ1-1
V gene: TRBV2
CDR3 protein: CASSRIRDTMNTEAFF

clone size: once
J gene: TRBJ2-3
V gene: TRBV4-2
CDR3 protein: CASSPYHSSGSRTDTQYF

clone size: NA
J gene: TRBJ2-7
V gene: TRBV29-1
CDR3 protein: CSAQYGQGVYEQYF

clone size: NA
J gene: TRBJ2-1
V gene: TRBV7-8
CDR3 protein: CASSFLGTPYNEQFF

clone size: NA
J gene: TRBJ1-2
V gene: TRBV11-2
CDR3 protein: CASSFNSVRASGGYTF

clone size: few
J gene: TRBJ1-5
V gene: TRBV10-3
CDR3 protein: CAIISGWGNQPQHF

clone size: few
J gene: TRBJ2-7
V gene: TRBV14
CDR3 protein: CASSHWTADYEQYF

clone size: NA
J gene: TRBJ1-4
V gene: TRBV10-3
CDR3 protein: CATLRTTNEKLFF

clone size: NA
J gene: TRBJ2-7
V gene: TRBV15
CDR3 protein: CATRASGTGEQYF

clone size: NA
J gene: TRBJ2-7
V gene: TRBV10-3
CDR3 protein: CAINARGLGDEQYF

clone size: NA
J gene: TRBJ2-7
V gene: TRBV12-3/TRBV12-4
CDR3 protein: CASRDLGAYEQYF

clone size: NA
J gene: TRBJ2-1
V gene: TRBV3-1
CDR3 protein: CASSLLSGREQFF

clone size: few
J gene: TRBJ2-1
V gene: TRBV7-9
CDR3 protein: CASSSFGGRRYNEQFF

clone size: few
J gene: TRBJ2-6
V gene: TRBV5-6
CDR3 protein: CASSPGGRRGANVLTF

clone size: NA
J gene: TRBJ2-7
V gene: TRBV10-3
CDR3 protein: CAISESGVQRPTYEQYF

clone size: NA
J gene: TRBJ2-1
V gene: TRBV6-6
CDR3 protein: CASSYLRSEQFF

clone size: NA
J gene: TRBJ2-1
V gene: TRBV10-3
CDR3 protein: CAISASGKYNEQFF

clone size: NA
J gene: TRBJ1-1
V gene: TRBV12-3/TRBV12-4
CDR3 protein: CASSYNKGARTEAFF

clone size: NA
J gene: TRBJ1-1
V gene: TRBV3-1
CDR3 protein: CASSRQANTEAFF

clone size: NA
J gene: TRBJ2-2
V gene: TRBV6-1
CDR3 protein: CASSEALEGLVFF

clone size: many
J gene: TRBJ1-1
V gene: TRBV5-1
CDR3 protein: CASSSVGTVEAFF

clone size: NA
J gene: TRBJ2-1
V gene: TRBV6-5
CDR3 protein: CASSQANEQFF

clone size: NA
J gene: TRBJ2-2
V gene: TRBV12-3/TRBV12-4
CDR3 protein: CASSNRGSAGELFF

clone size: few
J gene: TRBJ1-6
V gene: TRBV27
CDR3 protein: CASRHLNSPLHF

clone size: few
J gene: TRBJ1-1
V gene: TRBV20-1
CDR3 protein: CSARDEHKGLDTEAFF

clone size: many
J gene: TRBJ2-3
V gene: TRBV5-5
CDR3 protein: CASSLWADTQYF

clone size: few
J gene: TRBJ1-5
V gene: TRBV27
CDR3 protein: CASQEGGVDNQPQHF

clone size: NA
J gene: TRBJ2-1
V gene: TRBV20-1
CDR3 protein: CSAQSLAGISYNEQFF

clone size: few
J gene: TRBJ1-1
V gene: TRBV21-1
CDR3 protein: CASSRKGRKNTEAFF

clone size: NA
J gene: TRBJ2-7
V gene: TRBV5-1
CDR3 protein: CASSFGTKRGEQYF

clone size: NA
J gene: TRBJ2-1
V gene: TRBV20-1
CDR3 protein: CSARDRSQLGRAKNEQFF

clone size: few
J gene: TRBJ2-1
V gene: TRBV7-8
CDR3 protein: CASSGLAGVSNEQFF

clone size: once
J gene: TRBJ1-2
V gene: TRBV12-3/TRBV12-4
CDR3 protein: CASSLGQGRRDGYTF

clone size: NA
J gene: TRBJ2-1
V gene: TRBV18
CDR3 protein: CASSPSLAEGSNEQFF

clone size: NA
J gene: TRBJ2-1
V gene: TRBV12-3/TRBV12-4
CDR3 protein: CASGTGTSYYNEQFF

clone size: NA
J gene: TRBJ1-4
V gene: TRBV18
CDR3 protein: CASSSRQGLREKLFF

clone size: few
J gene: TRBJ2-5
V gene: TRBV20-1
CDR3 protein: CSATTAGAVQETQYF

clone size: few
J gene: TRBJ2-2
V gene: TRBV25-1
CDR3 protein: CASSERERLGELFF

clone size: once
J gene: TRBJ2-7
V gene: TRBV29-1
CDR3 protein: CSVVTGTGSYEQYF

clone size: few
J gene: TRBJ2-7
V gene: TRBV25-1
CDR3 protein: CASSPRGFSYEQYF

clone size: few
J gene: TRBJ1-2
V gene: TRBV12-3/TRBV12-4
CDR3 protein: CASSFALPHPVRDGNGYTF

clone size: NA
J gene: TRBJ2-5
V gene: TRBV5-1
CDR3 protein: CASSSRLEETQYF

clone size: few
J gene: TRBJ2-3
V gene: TRBV6-5
CDR3 protein: CASSYFPGTSWSTDTQYF

clone size: NA
J gene: TRBJ2-7
V gene: TRBV4-1
CDR3 protein: CASSQRVLAGEYEQYF

clone size: NA
J gene: TRBJ2-1
V gene: TRBV5-1
CDR3 protein: CASSLGWVNEQFF

clone size: once
J gene: TRBJ1-1
V gene: TRBV7-9
CDR3 protein: CASSPRTTREGTEAFF